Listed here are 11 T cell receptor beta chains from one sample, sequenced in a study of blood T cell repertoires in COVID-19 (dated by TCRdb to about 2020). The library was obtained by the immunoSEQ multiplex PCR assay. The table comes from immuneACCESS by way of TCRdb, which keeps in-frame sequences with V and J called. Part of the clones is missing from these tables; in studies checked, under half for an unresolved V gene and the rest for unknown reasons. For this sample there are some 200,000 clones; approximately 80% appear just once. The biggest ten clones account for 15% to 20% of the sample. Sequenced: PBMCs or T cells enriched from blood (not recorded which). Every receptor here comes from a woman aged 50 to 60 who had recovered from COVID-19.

CDR3 in DNA: TGTGCCAGCAGTGCCCTGGGGGGGGCGTTCGAGGAAAAACTGTTTTTT. This encodes CASSALGGAFEEKLFF. The chain is built from TRBV28 and TRBJ1-4, with a possible D match to TRBD1 (6 bases). The CDR3 extends over 16 amino acids. V lost 5 bases, J lost 8 bases, and 21 bases lay in between. Germline V lookup: CDR1 MDHEN, CDR2 SYDVKM. Full variable domain (missing parts from reference TRBV28 and TRBJ1-4): DVKVTQSSRYLVKRTGEKVFLECVQDMDHENMFWYRQDPGLGLRLIYFSYDVKMKEKGDIPEGYSVSREKKERFSLILESASTNQTSMYLCASSALGGAFEEKLFFGSGTQLSVL.

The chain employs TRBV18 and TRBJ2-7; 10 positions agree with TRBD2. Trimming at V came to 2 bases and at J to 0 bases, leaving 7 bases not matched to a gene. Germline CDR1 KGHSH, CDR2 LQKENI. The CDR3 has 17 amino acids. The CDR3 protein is CASSPNLGTSVSYEQYF. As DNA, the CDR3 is TGTGCCAGCTCACCAAATCTCGGGACTAGCGTCTCCTACGAGCAGTACTTC.

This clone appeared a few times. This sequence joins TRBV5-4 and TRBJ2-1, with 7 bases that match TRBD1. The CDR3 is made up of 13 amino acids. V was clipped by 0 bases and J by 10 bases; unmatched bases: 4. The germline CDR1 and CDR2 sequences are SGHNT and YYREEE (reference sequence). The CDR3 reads CASSLAGQFEQFF. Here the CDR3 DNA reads TGTGCCAGCAGCTTGGCGGGACAGTTCGAGCAGTTCTTC. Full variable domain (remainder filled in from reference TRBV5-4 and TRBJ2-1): ETGVTQSPTHLIKTRGQQVTLRCSSQSGHNTVSWYQQALGQGPQFIFQYYREEENGRGNFPPRFSGLQFPNYSSELNVNALELDDSALYLCASSLAGQFEQFFGPGTRLTVL.

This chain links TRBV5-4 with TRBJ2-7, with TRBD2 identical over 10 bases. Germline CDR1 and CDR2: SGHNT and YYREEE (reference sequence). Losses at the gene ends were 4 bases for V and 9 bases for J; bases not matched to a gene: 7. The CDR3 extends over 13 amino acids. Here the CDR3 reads CASSPGVAGGQYF. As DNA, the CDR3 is TGTGCCAGCAGCCCGGGGGTAGCGGGAGGGCAGTACTTC.

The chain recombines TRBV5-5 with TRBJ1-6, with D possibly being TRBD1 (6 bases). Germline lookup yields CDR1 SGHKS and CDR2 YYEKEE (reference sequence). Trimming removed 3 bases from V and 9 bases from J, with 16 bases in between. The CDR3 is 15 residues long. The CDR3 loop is CASSWGQGLGSPLHF. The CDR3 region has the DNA TGTGCCAGCAGCTGGGGGCAGGGGTTAGGTTCACCCCTCCACTTT.

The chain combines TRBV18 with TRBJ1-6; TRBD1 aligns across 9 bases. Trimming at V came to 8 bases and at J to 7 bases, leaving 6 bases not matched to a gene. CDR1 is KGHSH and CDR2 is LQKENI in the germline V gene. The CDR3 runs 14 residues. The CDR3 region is CASEGDRANSPLHF. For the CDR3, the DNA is TGTGCCAGCGAGGGGGACAGGGCCAATTCACCCCTCCACTTT.

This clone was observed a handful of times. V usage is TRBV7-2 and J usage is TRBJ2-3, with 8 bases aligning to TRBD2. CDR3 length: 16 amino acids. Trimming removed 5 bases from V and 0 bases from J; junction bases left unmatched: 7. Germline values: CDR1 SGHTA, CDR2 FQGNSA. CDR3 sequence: CASSPGAGASTDTQYF. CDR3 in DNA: TGTGCCAGCAGCCCCGGAGCGGGAGCTAGCACAGATACGCAGTATTTT.

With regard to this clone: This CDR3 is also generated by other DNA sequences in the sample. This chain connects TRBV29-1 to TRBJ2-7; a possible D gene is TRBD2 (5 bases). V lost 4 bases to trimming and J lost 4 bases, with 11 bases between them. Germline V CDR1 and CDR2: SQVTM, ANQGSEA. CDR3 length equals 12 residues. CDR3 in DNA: TGCAGCGTTGCCCGGGATTCGTACGAGCAGTACTTC. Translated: CSVARDSYEQYF.

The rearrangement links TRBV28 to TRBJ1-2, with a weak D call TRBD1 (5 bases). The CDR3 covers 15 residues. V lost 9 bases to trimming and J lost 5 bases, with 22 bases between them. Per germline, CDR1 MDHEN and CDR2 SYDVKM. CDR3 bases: TGTGCCAGTATATCTGGGGCCCTCGAAACTTATGGCTACACCTTC. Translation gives CASISGALETYGYTF.

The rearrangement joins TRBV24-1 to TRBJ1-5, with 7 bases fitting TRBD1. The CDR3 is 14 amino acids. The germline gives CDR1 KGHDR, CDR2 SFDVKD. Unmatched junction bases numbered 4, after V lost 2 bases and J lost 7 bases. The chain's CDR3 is CATSDSTGRQPQHF. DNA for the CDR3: TGTGCCACCAGTGATTCGACAGGGCGGCAGCCCCAGCATTTT.

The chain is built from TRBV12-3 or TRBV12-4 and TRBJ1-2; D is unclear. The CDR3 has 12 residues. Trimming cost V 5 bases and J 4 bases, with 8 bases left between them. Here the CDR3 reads CASSLGSYGYTF. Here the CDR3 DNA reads TGTGCCAGCAGTCTCGGGAGCTATGGCTACACCTTC.